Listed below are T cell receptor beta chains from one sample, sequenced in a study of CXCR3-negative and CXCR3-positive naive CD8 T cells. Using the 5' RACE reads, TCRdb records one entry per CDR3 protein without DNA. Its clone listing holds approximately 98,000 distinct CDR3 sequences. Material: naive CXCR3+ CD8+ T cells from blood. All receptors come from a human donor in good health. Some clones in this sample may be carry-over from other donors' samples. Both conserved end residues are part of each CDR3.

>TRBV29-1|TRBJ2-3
CSVESGRSRTDTQYF
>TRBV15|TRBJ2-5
CATSRLDREGETQYF
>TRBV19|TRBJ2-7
CASNTGLAGYEQYF
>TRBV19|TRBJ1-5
CASSSGQRSNQPQHF
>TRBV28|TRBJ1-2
CASSWDRNYGYTF
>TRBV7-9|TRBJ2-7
CASSSSGYEQYF
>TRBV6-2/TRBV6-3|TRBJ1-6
CASLGQGDSPLHF
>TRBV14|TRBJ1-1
CASSQDRRTGPEAFF
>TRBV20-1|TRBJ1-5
CSARQTGGILGQPQHF
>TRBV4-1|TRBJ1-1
CASSQVGGGTEAFF
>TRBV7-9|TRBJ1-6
CASSSGTANNSPLHF
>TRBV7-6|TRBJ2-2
CASSLTGDGTGELFF
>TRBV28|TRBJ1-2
CASSSQQQNYGYTF
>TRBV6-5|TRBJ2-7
CASSPGHGNYEQYF
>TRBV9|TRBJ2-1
CASSVIGGGYSYNEQFF
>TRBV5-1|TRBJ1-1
CASSDGQAETRGRTEAFF
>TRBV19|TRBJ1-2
CASSVEPYGYTF
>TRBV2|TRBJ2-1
CASTLAGSSYNEQFF
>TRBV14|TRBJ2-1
CASSRGRDEQFF
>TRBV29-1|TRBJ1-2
CSAEPDGPNYGYTF
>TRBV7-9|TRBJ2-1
CASSQLAGGRDEQFF
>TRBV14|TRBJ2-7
CASRERGGIDEQYF
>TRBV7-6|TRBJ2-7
CASSPRPDDEQYF
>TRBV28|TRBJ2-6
CASSSSWLVGGSGANVLTF
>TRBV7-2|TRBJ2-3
CASSLTGGADTQYF
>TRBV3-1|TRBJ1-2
CASSQGALNYGYTF
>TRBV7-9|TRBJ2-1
CASSFPYNEQFF
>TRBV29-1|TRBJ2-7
CSVVWVDGAYEQYF
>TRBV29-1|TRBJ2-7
CSVEAGPYEQYF
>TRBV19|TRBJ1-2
CASSIVPGPTNYGYTF
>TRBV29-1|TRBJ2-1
CSVDRGDNEQFF
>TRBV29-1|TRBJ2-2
CSVEGQGVKDGELFF
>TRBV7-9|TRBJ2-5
CASSKSRDRDPKETQYF
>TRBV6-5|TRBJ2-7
CASSYRNSYEQYF
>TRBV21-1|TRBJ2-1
CASSKKSGQGYNEQFF
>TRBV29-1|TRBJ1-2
CSAPGQGEHYGYTF
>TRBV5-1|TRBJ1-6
CASSLARTESSYNSPLHF
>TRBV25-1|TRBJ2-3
CASSSGGQADTQYF
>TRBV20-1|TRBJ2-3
CSATTGTSLGTGTQYF